Described below is a single T cell receptor (beta chain) sequence and its context. The antigen is unknown. The data derive from a study of T cells in localized non-small cell lung cancer. Germline loops: CDR1 WNHNN, CDR2 SYGVQD (reference sequence). The CDR3 is 14 amino acids. V was clipped by 4 bases and J by 5 bases, with 12 bases between them. Clones were sequenced by immunoSEQ multiplex PCR, and TCRdb holds only the in-frame ones, with some missing. The sample lists about 33,000 clones; about 90% were seen once. Study-level findings and limits: Exceeding tumor, uninvolved adjacent lung had the highest T cell clonality. Elevated circulating T cell density in blood was associated with longer overall survival.

This receptor was taken from a man between 35 and 75 years old with stage I lung adenocarcinoma. The chain carries TRBV10-1 and TRBJ2-1, with a weak D call TRBD1 (5 bases). Sequencing used peripheral blood, obtained before any cancer treatment. The CDR3 DNA is TGCGCCAGCAGTGGTCTTAGGGGCAACAATGAGCAGTTCTTC. This codes for CASSGLRGNNEQFF.